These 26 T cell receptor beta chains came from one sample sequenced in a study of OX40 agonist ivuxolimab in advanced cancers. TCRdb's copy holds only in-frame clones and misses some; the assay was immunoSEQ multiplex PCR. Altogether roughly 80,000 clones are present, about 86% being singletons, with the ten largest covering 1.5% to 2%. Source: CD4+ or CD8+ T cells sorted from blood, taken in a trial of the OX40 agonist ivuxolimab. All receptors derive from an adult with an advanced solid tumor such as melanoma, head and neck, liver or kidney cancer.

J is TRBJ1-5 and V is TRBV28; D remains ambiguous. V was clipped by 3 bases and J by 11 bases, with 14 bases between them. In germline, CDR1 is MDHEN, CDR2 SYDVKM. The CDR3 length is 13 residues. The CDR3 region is CASSFTSGRSQHF. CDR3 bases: TGTGCCAGCAGTTTTACAAGCGGCCGGTCCCAGCATTTT.

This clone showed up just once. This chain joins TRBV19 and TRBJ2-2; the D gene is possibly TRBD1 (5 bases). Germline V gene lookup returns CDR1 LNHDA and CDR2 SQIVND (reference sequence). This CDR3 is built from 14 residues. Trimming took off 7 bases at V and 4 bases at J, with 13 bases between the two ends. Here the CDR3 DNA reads TGTGCCAGTACCCCGGCAGGGCGCACCGGGGAGCTGTTTTTT. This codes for CASTPAGRTGELFF. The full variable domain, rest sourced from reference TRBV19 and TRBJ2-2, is DGGITQSPKYLFRKEGQNVTLSCEQNLNHDAMYWYRQDPGQGLRLIYYSQIVNDFQKGDIAEGYSVSREKKESFPLTVTSAQKNPTAFYLCASTPAGRTGELFFGEGSRLTVL.

The CDR3 sequence: CASRRINQPQHF. CDR3 nucleotides: TGTGCCAGCAGGCGCATCAATCAGCCCCAGCATTTT. The gene calls are TRBV7-9 and TRBJ1-5, with no clear D. This CDR3 comprises 12 residues. Trimming shortened V by 6 bases and J by 3 bases, and 6 bases separated the two germline ends. The germline V gene has CDR1 SEHNR and CDR2 FQNEAQ (reference sequence).

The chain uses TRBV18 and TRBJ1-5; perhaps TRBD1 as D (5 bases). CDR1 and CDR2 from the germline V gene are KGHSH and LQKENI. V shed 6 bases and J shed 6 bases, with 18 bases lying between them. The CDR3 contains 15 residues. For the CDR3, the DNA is TGTGCCAGCTCCACCCGGGACGGCGGGGTTCAGCCCCAGCATTTT. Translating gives CASSTRDGGVQPQHF.

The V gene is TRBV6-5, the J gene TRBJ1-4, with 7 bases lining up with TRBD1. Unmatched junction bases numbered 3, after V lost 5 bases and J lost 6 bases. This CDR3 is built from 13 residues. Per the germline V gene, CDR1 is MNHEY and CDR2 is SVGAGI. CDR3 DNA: TGTGCCAGCAGTGGAACAGGGGATGAAAAACTGTTTTTT. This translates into CASSGTGDEKLFF.

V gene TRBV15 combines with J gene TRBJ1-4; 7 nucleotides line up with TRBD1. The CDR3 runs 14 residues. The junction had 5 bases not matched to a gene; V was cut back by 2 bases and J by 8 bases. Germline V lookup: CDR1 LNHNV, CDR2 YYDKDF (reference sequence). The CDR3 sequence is CATSRKGGWEKLFF. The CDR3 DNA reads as TGTGCCACCAGCAGAAAAGGGGGCTGGGAAAAACTGTTTTTT.

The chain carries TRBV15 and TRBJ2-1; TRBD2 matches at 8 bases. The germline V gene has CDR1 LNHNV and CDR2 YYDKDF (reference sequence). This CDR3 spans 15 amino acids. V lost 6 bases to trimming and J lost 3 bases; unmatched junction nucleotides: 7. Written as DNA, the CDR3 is TGTGCCACCAGTAAGATTGGGACTAGCTACAATGAGCAGTTCTTC. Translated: CATSKIGTSYNEQFF.

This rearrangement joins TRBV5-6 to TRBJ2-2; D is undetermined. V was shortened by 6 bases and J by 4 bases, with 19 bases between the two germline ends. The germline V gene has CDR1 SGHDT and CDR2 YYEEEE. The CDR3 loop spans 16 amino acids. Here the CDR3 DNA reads TGTGCCAGCACCGGATTTCGGGCAGTGAGCACCGGGGAGCTGTTTTTT. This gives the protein CASTGFRAVSTGELFF.

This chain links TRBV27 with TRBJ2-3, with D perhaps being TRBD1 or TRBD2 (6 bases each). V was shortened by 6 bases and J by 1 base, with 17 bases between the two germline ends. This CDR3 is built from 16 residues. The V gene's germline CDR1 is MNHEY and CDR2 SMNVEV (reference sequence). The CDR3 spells CASSPRGRGGTDTQYF. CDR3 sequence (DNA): TGTGCCAGCAGCCCCCGGGGGCGCGGTGGCACAGATACGCAGTATTTT.

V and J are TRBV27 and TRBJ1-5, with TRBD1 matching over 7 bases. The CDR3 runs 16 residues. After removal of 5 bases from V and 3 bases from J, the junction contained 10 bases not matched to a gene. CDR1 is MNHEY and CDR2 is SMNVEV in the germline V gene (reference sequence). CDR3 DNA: TGTGCCAGCAGTCCCTGGGGGGGACAGTCCAATCAGCCCCAGCATTTT. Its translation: CASSPWGGQSNQPQHF.

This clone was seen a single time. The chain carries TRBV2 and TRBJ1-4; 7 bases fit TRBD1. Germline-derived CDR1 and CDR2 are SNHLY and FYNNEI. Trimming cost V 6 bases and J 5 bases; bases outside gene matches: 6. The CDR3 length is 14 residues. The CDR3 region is CASRADRVNEKLFF. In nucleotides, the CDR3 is TGTGCCAGCAGAGCCGACAGGGTAAATGAAAAACTGTTTTTT.

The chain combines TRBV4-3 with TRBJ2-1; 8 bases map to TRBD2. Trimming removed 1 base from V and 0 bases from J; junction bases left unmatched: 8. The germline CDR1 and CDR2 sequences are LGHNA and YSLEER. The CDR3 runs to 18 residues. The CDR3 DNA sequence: TGCGCCAGCAGCCAAGGGACGGCCCTAGCGGGCTCCTACAATGAGCAGTTCTTC. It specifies CASSQGTALAGSYNEQFF.

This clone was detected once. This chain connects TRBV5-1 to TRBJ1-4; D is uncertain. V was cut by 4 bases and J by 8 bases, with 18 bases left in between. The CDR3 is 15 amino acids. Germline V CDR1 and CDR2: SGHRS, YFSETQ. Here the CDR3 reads CASSPTLQIGEKLFF. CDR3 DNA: TGCGCCAGCAGCCCGACTCTACAGATTGGGGAAAAACTGTTTTTT. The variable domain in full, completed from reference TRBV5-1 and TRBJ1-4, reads KAGVTQTPRYLIKTRGQQVTLSCSPISGHRSVSWYQQTPGQGLQFLFEYFSETQRNKGNFPGRFSGRQFSNSRSEMNVSTLELGDSALYLCASSPTLQIGEKLFFGSGTQLSVL.

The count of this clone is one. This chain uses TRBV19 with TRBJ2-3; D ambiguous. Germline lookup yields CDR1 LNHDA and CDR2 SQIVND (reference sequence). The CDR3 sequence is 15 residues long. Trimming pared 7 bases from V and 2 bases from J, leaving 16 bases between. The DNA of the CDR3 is TGTGCCAGTACAGGATCGTCGGCGGACACAGATACGCAGTATTTT. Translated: CASTGSSADTDTQYF. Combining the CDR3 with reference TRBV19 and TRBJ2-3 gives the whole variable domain DGGITQSPKYLFRKEGQNVTLSCEQNLNHDAMYWYRQDPGQGLRLIYYSQIVNDFQKGDIAEGYSVSREKKESFPLTVTSAQKNPTAFYLCASTGSSADTDTQYFGPGTRLTVL.

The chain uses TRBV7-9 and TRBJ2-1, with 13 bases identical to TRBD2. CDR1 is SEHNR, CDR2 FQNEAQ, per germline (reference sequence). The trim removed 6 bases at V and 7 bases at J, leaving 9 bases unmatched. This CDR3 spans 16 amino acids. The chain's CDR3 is CASRASWGLAGNEQFF. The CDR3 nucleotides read TGTGCCAGCAGAGCCTCCTGGGGACTAGCGGGAAATGAGCAGTTCTTC.

CDR3 DNA: TGCGCCAGCAGCCTGGGAGGCCGCAGGGTAGGCTCTGAAGCTTTCTTT. It translates to CASSLGGRRVGSEAFF. V usage is TRBV4-1 and J usage is TRBJ1-1; maybe TRBD1 (5 bases). Trimming removed 4 bases at V and 6 bases at J, with 21 bases between. CDR1 MGHRA and CDR2 YSYEKL come from the germline V gene. The CDR3 covers 16 residues.

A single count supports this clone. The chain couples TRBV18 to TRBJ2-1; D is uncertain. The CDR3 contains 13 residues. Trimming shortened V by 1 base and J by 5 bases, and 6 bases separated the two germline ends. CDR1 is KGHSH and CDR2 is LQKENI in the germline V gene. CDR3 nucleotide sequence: TGTGCCAGCTCACCACTTAAGGACAATGAGCAGTTCTTC. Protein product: CASSPLKDNEQFF.

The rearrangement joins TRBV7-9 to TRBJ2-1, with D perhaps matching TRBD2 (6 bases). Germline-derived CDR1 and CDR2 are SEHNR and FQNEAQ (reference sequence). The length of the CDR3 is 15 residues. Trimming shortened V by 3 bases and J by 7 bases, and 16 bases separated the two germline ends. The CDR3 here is CASSFNGLRGNEQFF. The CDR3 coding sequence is TGTGCCAGCAGCTTTAACGGACTCCGGGGGAATGAGCAGTTCTTC.

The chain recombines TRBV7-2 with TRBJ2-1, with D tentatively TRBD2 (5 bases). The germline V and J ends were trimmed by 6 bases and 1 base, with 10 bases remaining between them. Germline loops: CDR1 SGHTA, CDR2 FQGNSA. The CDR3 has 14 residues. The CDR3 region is CASSKLVSYNEQFF. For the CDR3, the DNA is TGTGCCAGCAGTAAACTAGTTTCCTACAATGAGCAGTTCTTC.

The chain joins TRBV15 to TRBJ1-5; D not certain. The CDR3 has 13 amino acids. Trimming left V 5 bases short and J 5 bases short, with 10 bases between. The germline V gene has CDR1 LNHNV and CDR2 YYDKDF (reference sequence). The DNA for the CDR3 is TGTGCCACCAGCCTACTAGCGCATCAGCCCCAGCATTTT. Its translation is CATSLLAHQPQHF.

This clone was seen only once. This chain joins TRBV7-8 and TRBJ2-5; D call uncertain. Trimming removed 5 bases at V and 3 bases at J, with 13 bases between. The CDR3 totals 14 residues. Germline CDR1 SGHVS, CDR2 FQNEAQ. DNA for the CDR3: TGTGCCAGCAGCGGCTCGGCTACAAAAGAGACCCAGTACTTC. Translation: CASSGSATKETQYF.

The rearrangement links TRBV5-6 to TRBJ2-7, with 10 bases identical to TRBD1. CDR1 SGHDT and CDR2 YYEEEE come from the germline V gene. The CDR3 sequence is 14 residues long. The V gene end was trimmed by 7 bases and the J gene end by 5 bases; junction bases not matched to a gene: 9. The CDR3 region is CASRDRGRIDEQYF. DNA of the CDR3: TGTGCCAGCCGAGACAGGGGGCGCATCGACGAGCAGTACTTC.

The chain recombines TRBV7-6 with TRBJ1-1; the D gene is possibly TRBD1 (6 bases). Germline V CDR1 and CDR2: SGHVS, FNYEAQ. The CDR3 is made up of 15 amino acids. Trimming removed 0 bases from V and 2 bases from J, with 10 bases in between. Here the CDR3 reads CASSLAQTGNTEAFF. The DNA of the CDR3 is TGTGCCAGCAGCTTAGCGCAGACAGGAAACACTGAAGCTTTCTTT. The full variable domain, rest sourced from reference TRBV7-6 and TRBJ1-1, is GAGVSQSPRYKVTKRGQDVALRCDPISGHVSLYWYRQALGQGPEFLTYFNYEAQQDKSGLPNDRFSAERPEGSISTLTIQRTEQRDSAMYRCASSLAQTGNTEAFFGQGTRLTVV.

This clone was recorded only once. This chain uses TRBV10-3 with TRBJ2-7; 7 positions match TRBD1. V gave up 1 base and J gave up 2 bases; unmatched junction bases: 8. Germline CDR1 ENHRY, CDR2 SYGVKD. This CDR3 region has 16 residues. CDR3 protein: CAISEFGTDRTYEQYF. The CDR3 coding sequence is TGTGCCATCAGTGAGTTTGGGACAGATAGAACCTACGAGCAGTACTTC.

This CDR3 reads CASSLSRGYGYTF. The CDR3 DNA sequence: TGTGCCAGCAGCTTGTCCAGGGGTTATGGCTACACCTTC. This chain links TRBV5-4 with TRBJ1-2, with a possible D match to TRBD1 (6 bases). Trimming took 1 base from V and 5 from J, leaving 9 bases between them. The CDR3 extends over 13 amino acids. The germline V gene has CDR1 SGHNT and CDR2 YYREEE (reference sequence). The variable domain in full, with the rest retrieved from reference TRBV5-4 and TRBJ1-2, is ETGVTQSPTHLIKTRGQQVTLRCSSQSGHNTVSWYQQALGQGPQFIFQYYREEENGRGNFPPRFSGLQFPNYSSELNVNALELDDSALYLCASSLSRGYGYTFGSGTRLTVV.

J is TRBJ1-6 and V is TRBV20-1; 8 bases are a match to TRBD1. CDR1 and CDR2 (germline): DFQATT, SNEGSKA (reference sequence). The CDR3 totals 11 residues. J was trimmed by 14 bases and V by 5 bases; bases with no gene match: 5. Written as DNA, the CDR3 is TGCAGTGCTGAGACAGGGGAGGCCCTCCACTTT. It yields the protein CSAETGEALHF.